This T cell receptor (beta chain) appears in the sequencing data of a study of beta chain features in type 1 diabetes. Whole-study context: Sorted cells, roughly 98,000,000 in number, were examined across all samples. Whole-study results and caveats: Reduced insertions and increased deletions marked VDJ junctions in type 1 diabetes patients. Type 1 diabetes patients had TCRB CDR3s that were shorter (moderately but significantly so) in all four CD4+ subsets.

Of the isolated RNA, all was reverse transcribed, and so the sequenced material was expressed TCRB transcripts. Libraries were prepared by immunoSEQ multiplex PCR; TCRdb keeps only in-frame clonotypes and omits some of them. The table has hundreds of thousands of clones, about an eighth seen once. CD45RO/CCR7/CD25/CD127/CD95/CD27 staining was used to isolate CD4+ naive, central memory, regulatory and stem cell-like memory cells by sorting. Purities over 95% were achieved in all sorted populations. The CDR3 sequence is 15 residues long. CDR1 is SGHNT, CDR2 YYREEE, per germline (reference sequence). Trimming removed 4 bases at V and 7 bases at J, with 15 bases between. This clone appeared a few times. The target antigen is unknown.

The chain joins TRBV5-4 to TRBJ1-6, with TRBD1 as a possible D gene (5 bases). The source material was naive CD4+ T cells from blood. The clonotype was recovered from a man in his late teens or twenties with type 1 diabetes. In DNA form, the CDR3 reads TGTGCCAGCAGCCTGGGACTAGAATTAAATTCACCCCTCCACTTT. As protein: CASSLGLELNSPLHF. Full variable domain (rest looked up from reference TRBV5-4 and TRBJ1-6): ETGVTQSPTHLIKTRGQQVTLRCSSQSGHNTVSWYQQALGQGPQFIFQYYREEENGRGNFPPRFSGLQFPNYSSELNVNALELDDSALYLCASSLGLELNSPLHFGNGTRLTVT.